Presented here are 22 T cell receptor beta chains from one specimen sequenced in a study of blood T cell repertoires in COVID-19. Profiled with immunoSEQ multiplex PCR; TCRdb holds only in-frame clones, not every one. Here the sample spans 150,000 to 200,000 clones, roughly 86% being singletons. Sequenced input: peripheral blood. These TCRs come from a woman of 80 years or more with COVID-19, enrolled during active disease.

Here the CDR3 reads CASSHTGTPSSYEQYF. CDR3 DNA: TGTGCCAGCAGCCACACCGGGACACCGAGCTCCTACGAGCAGTACTTC. This chain joins TRBV5-6 and TRBJ2-7; D possibly corresponds to TRBD1 (6 bases). Per germline, CDR1 SGHDT and CDR2 YYEEEE. CDR3 length equals 16 residues. V lost 4 bases and J 0 bases, leaving 17 bases between the germline ends.

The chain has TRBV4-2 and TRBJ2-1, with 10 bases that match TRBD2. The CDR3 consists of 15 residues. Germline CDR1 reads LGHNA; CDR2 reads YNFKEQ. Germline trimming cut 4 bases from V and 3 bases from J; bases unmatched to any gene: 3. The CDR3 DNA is TGTGCCAGCAGCCCCGTAGCGGGGGGCTACAATGAGCAGTTCTTC. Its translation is CASSPVAGGYNEQFF.

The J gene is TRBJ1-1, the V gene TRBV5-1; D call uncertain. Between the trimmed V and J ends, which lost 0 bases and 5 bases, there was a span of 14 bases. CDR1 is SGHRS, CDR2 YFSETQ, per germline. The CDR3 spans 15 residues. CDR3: CASSLEGRPGTEAFF. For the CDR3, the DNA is TGCGCCAGCAGCTTGGAGGGCAGGCCGGGAACTGAAGCTTTCTTT.

CDR3 sequence (DNA): TGTGCCAGCAGCCAGAGGGATCTTAGGCAGTTCTTC. Encoded protein: CASSQRDLRQFF. V gene TRBV3-1 (or the pseudogene TRBV3-2) combines with J gene TRBJ2-1, with a tentative D call TRBD2 (5 bases). Trimming removed 3 bases from V and 12 bases from J, with 12 bases in between. The CDR3 totals 12 residues. The germline V gene encodes CDR1 LGHDT and CDR2 YNNKEL (reference sequence).

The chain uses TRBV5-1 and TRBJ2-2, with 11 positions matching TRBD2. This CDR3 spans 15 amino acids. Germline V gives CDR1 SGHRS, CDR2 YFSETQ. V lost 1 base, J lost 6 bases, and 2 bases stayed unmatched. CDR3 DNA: TGCGCCAGCAGCTTGTCTAGCGGGAGGCCCGGGGAGCTGTTTTTT. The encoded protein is CASSLSSGRPGELFF.

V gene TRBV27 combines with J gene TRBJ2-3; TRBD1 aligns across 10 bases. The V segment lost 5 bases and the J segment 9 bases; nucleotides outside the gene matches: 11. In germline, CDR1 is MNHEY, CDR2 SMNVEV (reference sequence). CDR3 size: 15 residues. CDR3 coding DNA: TGTGCCAGCAGTAAGGGACAGGGGCGTCCTATAACGCAGTATTTT. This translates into CASSKGQGRPITQYF.

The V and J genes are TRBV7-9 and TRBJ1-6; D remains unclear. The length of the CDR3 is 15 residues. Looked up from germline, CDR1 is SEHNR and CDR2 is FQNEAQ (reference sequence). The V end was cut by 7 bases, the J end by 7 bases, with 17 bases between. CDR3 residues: CASISATSGNSPLHF. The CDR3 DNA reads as TGTGCCAGCATCTCGGCTACTAGCGGGAATTCACCCCTCCACTTT.

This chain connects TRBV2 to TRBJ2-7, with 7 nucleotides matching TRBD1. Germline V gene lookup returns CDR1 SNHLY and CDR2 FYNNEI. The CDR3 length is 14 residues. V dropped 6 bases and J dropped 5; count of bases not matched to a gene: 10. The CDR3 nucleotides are TGTGCCAGCAGGTACGACAGGGTAACGGACGAGCAGTACTTC. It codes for CASRYDRVTDEQYF.

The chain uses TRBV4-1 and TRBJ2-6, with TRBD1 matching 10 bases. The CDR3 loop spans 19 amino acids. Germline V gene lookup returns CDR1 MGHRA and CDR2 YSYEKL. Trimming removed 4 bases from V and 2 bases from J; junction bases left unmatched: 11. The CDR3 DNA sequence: TGCGCCAGCAGCCGTGACCGGGACAGGGGAGTCCCTGGGGCCAACGTCCTGACTTTC. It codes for CASSRDRDRGVPGANVLTF.

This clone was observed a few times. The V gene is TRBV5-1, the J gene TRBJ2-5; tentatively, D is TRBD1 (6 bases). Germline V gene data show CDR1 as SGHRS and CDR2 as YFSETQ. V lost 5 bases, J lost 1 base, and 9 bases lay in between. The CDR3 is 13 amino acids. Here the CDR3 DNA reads TGCGCCAGCAGGTGGGGGCGCCAAGAGACCCAGTACTTC. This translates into CASRWGRQETQYF.

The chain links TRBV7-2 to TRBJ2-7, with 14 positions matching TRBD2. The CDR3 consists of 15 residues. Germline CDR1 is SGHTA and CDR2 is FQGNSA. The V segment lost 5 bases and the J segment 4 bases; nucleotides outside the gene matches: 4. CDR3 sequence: CASSRGLAGAYEQYF. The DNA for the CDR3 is TGTGCCAGCAGCCGGGGACTAGCGGGGGCTTACGAGCAGTACTTC.

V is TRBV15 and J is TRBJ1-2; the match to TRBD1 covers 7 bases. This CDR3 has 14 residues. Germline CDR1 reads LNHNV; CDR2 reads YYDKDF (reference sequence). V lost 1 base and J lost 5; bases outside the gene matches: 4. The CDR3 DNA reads TGTGCCACCAGCAGAGTAGGACAGGCGTATGGCTACACCTTC. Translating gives CATSRVGQAYGYTF. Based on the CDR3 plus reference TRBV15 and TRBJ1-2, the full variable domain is DAMVIQNPRYQVTQFGKPVTLSCSQTLNHNVMYWYQQKSSQAPKLLFHYYDKDFNNEADTPDNFQSRRPNTSFCFLDIRSPGLGDTAMYLCATSRVGQAYGYTFGSGTRLTVV.

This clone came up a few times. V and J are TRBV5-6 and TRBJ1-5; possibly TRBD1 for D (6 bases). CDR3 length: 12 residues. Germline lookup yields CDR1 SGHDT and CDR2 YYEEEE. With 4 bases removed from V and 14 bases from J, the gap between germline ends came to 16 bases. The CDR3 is CASSTTRGREHF. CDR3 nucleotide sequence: TGTGCCAGCAGCACGACCAGGGGCCGCGAGCATTTT.

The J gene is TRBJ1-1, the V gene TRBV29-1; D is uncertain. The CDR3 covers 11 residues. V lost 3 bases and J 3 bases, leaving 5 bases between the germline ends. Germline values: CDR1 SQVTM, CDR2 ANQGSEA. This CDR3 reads CSVDSYTEAFF. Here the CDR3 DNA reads TGCAGCGTTGACAGTTACACTGAAGCTTTCTTT.

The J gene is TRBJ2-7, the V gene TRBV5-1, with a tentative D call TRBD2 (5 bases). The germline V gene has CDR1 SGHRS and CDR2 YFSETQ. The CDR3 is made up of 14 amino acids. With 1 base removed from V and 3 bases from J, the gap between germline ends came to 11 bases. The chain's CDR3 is CASSLSRGDYEQYF. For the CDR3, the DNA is TGCGCCAGCAGCTTGAGTCGGGGAGACTACGAGCAGTACTTC.

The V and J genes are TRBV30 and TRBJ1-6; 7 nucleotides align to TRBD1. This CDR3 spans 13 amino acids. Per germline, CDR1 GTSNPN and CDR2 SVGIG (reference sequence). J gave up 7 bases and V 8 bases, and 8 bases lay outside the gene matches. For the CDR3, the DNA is TGTGCCACCAGGGGGTTGGAGAATTCACCCCTCCACTTT. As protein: CATRGLENSPLHF. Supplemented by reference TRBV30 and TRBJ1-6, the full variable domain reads SQTIHQWPATLVQPVGSPLSLECTVEGTSNPNLYWYRQAAGRGLQLLFYSVGIGQISSEVPQNLSASRPQDRQFILSSKKLLLSDSGFYLCATRGLENSPLHFGNGTRLTVT.

CDR3 coding DNA: TGTGCCAGCAGCTTGCCTAGCGGGAGGGCGCGGGAGACCCAGTACTTC. Protein: CASSLPSGRARETQYF. The chain employs TRBV5-4 and TRBJ2-5, with 12 bases fitting TRBD2. The V and J ends lost 1 base and 5 bases, in that order; junction bases with no gene match: 6. Germline V gene data show CDR1 as SGHNT and CDR2 as YYREEE (reference sequence). This CDR3 has 16 residues.

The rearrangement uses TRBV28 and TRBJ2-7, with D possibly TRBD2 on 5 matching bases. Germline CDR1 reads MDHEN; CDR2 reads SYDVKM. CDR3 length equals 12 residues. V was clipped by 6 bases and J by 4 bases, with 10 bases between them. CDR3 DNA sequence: TGTGCCAGCAGAGGACTTGGGTACGAGCAGTACTTC. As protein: CASRGLGYEQYF.

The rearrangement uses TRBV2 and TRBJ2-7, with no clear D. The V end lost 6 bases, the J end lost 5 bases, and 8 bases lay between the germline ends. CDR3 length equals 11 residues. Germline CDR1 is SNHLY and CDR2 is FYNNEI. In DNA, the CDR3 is TGTGCCAGCAGCGCGGTCAACGAGCAGTACTTC. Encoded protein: CASSAVNEQYF.

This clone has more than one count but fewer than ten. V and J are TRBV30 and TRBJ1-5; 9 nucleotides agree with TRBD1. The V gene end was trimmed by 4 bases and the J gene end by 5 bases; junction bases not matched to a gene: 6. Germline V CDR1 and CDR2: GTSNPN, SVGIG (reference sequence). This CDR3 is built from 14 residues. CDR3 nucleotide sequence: TGTGCCTGGACCACACAGGGGGCGTATCAGCCCCAGCATTTT. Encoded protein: CAWTTQGAYQPQHF.

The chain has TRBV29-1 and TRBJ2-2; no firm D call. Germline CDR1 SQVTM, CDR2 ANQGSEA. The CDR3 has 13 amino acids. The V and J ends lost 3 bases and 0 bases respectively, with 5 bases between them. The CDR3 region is CSVEAANTGELFF. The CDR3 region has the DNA TGCAGCGTTGAGGCAGCGAACACCGGGGAGCTGTTTTTT.

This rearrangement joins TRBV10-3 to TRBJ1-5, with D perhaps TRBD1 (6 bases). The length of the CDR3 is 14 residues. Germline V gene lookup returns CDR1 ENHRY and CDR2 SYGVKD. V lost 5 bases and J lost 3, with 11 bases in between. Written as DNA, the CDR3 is TGTGCCATCAGTTACCGGGACACCAATCAGCCCCAGCATTTT. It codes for CAISYRDTNQPQHF.